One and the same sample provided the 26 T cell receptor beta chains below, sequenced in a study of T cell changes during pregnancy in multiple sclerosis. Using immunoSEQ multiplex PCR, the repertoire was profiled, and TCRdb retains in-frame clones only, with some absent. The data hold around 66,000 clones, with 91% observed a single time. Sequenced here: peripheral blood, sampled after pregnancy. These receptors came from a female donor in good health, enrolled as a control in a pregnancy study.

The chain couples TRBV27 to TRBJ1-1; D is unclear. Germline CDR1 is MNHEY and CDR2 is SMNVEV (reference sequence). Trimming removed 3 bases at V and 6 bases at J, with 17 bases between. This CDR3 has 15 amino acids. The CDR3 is CASSFVSVGGAEAFF. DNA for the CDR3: TGTGCCAGCAGTTTCGTCTCCGTAGGAGGCGCTGAAGCTTTCTTT.

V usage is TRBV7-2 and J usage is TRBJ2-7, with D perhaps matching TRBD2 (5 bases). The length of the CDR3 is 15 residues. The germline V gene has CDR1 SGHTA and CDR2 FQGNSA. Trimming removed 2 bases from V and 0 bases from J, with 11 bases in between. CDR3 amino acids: CASSLLGTSSYEQYF. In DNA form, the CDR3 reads TGTGCCAGCAGCTTACTTGGAACTAGCTCCTACGAGCAGTACTTC.

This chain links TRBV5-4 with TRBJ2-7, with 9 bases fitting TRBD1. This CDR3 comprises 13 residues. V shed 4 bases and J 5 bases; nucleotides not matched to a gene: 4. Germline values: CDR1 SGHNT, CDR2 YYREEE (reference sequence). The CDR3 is CASSPGQGDEQYF. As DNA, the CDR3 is TGTGCCAGCAGCCCGGGACAGGGAGACGAGCAGTACTTC.

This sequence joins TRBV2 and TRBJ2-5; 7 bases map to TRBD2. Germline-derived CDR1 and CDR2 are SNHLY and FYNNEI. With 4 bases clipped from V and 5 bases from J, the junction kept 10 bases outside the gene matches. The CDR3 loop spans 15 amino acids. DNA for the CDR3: TGTGCCAGCAGTGGCCAAAGCGGGACCTGGGAGACCCAGTACTTC. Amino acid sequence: CASSGQSGTWETQYF. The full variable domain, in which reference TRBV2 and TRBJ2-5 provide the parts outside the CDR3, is EPEVTQTPSHQVTQMGQEVILRCVPISNHLYFYWYRQILGQKVEFLVSFYNNEISEKSEIFDDQFSVERPDGSNFTLKIRSTKLEDSAMYFCASSGQSGTWETQYFGPGTRLLVL.

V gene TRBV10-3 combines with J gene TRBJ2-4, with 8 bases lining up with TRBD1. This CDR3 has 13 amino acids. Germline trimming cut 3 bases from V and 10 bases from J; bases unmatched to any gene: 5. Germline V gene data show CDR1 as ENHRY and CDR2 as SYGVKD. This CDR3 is CAISDQGAGIQYF. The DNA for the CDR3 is TGTGCCATCAGTGACCAGGGGGCAGGTATTCAGTACTTC.

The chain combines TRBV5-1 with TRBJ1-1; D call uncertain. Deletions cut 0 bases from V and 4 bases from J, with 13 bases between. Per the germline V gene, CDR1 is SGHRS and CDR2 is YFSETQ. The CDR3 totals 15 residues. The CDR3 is CASSLGSGRGTEAFF. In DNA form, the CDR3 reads TGCGCCAGCAGCTTGGGTTCGGGGAGAGGCACTGAAGCTTTCTTT.

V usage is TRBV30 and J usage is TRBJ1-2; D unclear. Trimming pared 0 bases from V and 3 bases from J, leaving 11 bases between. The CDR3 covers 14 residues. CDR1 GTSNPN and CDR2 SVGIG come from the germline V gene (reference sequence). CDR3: CAWSVDRGHYGYTF. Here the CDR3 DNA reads TGTGCCTGGAGTGTGGACCGCGGGCACTATGGCTACACCTTC.

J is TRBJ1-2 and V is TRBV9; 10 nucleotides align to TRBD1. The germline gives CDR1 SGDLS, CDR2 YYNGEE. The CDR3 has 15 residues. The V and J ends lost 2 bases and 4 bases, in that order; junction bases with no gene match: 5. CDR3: CASSVGTGVIYGYTF. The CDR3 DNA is TGTGCCAGCAGCGTGGGGACAGGGGTTATCTATGGCTACACCTTC. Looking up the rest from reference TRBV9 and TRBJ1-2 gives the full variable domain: DSGVTQTPKHLITATGQRVTLRCSPRSGDLSVYWYQQSLDQGLQFLIQYYNGEERAKGNILERFSAQQFPDLHSELNLSSLELGDSALYFCASSVGTGVIYGYTFGSGTRLTVV.

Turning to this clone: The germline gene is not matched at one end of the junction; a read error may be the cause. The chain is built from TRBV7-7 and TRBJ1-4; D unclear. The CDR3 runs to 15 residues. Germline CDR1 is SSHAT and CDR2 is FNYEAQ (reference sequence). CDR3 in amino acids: CASSPTRATNEKLFF. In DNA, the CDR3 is TGTGCTAGCAGCCCCACGCGAGCAACTAATGAAAAACTGTTTTTT.

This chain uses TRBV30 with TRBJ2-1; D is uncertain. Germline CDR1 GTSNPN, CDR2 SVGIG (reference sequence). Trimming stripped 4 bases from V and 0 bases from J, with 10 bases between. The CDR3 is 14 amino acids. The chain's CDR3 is CAWTRSGSYNEQFF. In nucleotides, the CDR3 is TGTGCCTGGACCCGGTCGGGCTCCTACAATGAGCAGTTCTTC.

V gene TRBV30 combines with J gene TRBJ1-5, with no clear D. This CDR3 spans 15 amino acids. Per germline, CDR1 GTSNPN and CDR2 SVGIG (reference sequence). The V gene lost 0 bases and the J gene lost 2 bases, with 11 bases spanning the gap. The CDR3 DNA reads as TGTGCCTGGAGTGTACGGGGAGGAGGCAATCAGCCCCAGCATTTT. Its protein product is CAWSVRGGGNQPQHF.

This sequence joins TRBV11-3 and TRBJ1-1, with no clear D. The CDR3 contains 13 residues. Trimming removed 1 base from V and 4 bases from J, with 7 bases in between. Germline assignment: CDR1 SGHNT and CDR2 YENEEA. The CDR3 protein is CASSLGPRTEAFF. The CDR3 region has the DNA TGTGCCAGCAGCTTAGGGCCCCGCACTGAAGCTTTCTTT.

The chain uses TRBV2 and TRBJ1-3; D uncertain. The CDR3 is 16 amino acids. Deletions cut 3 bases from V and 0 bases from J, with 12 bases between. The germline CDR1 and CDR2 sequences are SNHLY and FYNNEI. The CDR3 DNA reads TGTGCCAGCAGTGAGGTAGCGATCAACTCTGGAAACACCATATATTTT. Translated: CASSEVAINSGNTIYF.

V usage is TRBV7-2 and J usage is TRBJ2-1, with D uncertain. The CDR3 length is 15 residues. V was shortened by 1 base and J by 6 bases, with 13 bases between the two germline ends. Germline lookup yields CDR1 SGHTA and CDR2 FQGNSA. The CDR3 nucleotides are TGTGCCAGCAGCTTAGATTCACACCCGGGCAATGAGCAGTTCTTC. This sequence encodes CASSLDSHPGNEQFF.

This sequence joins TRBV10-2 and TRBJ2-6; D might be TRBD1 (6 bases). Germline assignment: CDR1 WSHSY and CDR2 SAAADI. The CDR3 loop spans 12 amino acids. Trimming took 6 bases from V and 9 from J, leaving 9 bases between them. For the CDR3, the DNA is TGCGCCAGCAGCCGGGACAACAACGTCCTGACTTTC. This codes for CASSRDNNVLTF.

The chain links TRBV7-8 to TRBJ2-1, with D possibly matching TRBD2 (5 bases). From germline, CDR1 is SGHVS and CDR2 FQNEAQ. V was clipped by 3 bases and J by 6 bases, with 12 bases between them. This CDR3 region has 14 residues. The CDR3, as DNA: TGTGCCAGCAGCTTGGACTCTTTAGGCAATGAGCAGTTCTTC. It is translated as CASSLDSLGNEQFF.

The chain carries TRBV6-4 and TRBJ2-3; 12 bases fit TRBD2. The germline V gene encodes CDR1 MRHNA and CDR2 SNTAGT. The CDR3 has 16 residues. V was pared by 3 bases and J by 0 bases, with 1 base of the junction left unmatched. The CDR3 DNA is TGTGCCAGCAGTGATCTAGCGGGGGGGAGCACAGATACGCAGTATTTT. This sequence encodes CASSDLAGGSTDTQYF.

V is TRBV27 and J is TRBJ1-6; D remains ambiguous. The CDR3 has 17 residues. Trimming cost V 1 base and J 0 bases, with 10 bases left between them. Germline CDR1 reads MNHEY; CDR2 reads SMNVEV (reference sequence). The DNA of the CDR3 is TGTGCCAGCAGTTTATATGGCCGCAGCTCCTATAATTCACCCCTCCACTTT. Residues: CASSLYGRSSYNSPLHF.

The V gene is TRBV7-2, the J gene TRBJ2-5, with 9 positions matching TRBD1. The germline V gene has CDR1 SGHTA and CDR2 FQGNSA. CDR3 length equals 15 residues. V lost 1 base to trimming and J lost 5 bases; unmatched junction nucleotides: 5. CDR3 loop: CASSLVTGGDETQYF. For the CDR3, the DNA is TGTGCCAGCAGCTTAGTAACAGGGGGCGATGAGACCCAGTACTTC.

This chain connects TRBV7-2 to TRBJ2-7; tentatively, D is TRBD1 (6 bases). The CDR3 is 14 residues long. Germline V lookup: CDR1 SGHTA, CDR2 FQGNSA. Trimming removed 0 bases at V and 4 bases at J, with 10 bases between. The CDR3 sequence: CASSLAGAVYEQYF. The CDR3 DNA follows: TGTGCCAGCAGCTTAGCGGGGGCCGTGTACGAGCAGTACTTC.

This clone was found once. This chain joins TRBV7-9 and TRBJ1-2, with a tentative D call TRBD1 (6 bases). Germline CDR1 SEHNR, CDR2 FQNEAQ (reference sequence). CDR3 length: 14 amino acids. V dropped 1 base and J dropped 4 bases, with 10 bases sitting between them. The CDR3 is CASSLGTDSYGYTF. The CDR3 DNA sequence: TGTGCCAGCAGCTTAGGGACAGACTCCTATGGCTACACCTTC.

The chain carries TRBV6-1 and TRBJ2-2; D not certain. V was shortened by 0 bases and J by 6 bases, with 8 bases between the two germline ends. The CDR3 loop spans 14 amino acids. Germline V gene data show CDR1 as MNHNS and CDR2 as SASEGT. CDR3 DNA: TGTGCCAGCAGTGAAGCTCGAGGCGCCGGGGAGCTGTTTTTT. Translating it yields CASSEARGAGELFF.

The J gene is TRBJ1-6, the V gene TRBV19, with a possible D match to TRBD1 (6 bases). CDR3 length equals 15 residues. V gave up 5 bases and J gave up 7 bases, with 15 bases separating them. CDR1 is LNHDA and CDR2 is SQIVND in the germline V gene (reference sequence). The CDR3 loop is CASSPGGTLNSPLHF. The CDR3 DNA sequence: TGTGCCAGTAGTCCGGGGGGGACACTAAATTCACCCCTCCACTTT.

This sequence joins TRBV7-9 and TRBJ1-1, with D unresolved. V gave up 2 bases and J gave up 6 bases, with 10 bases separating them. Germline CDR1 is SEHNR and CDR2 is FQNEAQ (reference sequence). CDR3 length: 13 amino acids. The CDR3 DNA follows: TGTGCCAGCAGCTTACGGGATTTCGCTGAAGCTTTCTTT. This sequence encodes CASSLRDFAEAFF. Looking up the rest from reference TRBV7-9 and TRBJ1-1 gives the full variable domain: DTGVSQNPRHKITKRGQNVTFRCDPISEHNRLYWYRQTLGQGPEFLTYFQNEAQLEKSRLLSDRFSAERPKGSFSTLEIQRTEQGDSAMYLCASSLRDFAEAFFGQGTRLTVV.

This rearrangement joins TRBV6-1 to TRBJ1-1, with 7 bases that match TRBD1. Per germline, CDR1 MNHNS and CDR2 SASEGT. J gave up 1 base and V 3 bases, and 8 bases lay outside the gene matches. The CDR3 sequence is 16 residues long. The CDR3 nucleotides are TGTGCCAGCAGTGATGGGGGGAACAGGGGGAACACTGAAGCTTTCTTT. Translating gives CASSDGGNRGNTEAFF.

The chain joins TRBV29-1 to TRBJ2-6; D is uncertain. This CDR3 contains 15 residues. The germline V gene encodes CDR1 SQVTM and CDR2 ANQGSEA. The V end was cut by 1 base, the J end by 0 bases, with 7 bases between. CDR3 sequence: CSVEGLSSGANVLTF. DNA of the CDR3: TGCAGCGTTGAAGGGTTGAGCTCTGGGGCCAACGTCCTGACTTTC.